The 14 T cell receptor beta chains below were found in one sample sequenced in a study of blood T cell repertoires in COVID-19. The repertoire was sequenced with immunoSEQ multiplex PCR; TCRdb's copy has only in-frame clones and lacks some. Among approximately 300,000 clones, around nine tenths were seen once, and the ten largest hold approximately 2.4%. Sequencing input: PBMCs or T cells enriched from blood (not recorded which). These receptors were taken from a woman between 18 and 29 years old who had recovered from COVID-19.

The chain recombines TRBV19 with TRBJ1-1; D is undetermined. Trimming cost V 9 bases and J 5 bases, with 19 bases left between them. Looked up from germline, CDR1 is LNHDA and CDR2 is SQIVND (reference sequence). The CDR3 totals 14 residues. CDR3 in amino acids: CASSETAGGTEAFF. CDR3 nucleotides: TGTGCCAGCTCCGAAACGGCTGGAGGGACTGAAGCTTTCTTT.

The rearrangement uses TRBV6-5 and TRBJ2-5, with TRBD2 matching 7 bases. The CDR3 spans 14 residues. Unmatched junction bases numbered 9, after V lost 6 bases and J lost 5 bases. Germline assignment: CDR1 MNHEY and CDR2 SVGAGI. CDR3 protein: CASRPGLTYETQYF. The CDR3 DNA reads as TGTGCCAGCAGACCGGGACTAACGTATGAGACCCAGTACTTC.

This sequence joins TRBV27 and TRBJ2-7; TRBD1 aligns across 9 bases. Trimming cost V 8 bases and J 3 bases; bases outside gene matches: 5. Germline-derived CDR1 and CDR2 are MNHEY and SMNVEV (reference sequence). The CDR3 contains 13 residues. CDR3 residues: CASSDRGIYEQYF. As DNA, the CDR3 is TGTGCCAGCTCCGACAGGGGGATCTACGAGCAGTACTTC.

CDR3 loop: CASKDRTGDGTGELFF. DNA of the CDR3: TGTGCCAGCAAGGATAGGACAGGGGACGGCACCGGGGAGCTGTTTTTT. The chain carries TRBV2 and TRBJ2-2; 9 bases match TRBD1. The CDR3 length is 16 residues. V was clipped by 7 bases and J by 4 bases; unmatched bases: 10. Germline assignment: CDR1 SNHLY and CDR2 FYNNEI.

The chain links TRBV2 to TRBJ1-5; D unresolved. The CDR3 spans 15 residues. V lost 6 bases, J lost 3 bases, and 15 bases lay in between. Germline CDR1 is SNHLY and CDR2 is FYNNEI. Here the CDR3 reads CASRLDTIPNQPQHF. The CDR3 bases are TGTGCCAGCAGACTAGATACAATCCCCAATCAGCCCCAGCATTTT.

The chain joins TRBV20-1 to TRBJ2-5; 14 bases are a match to TRBD2. The V gene end was trimmed by 3 bases and the J gene end by 4 bases; junction bases not matched to a gene: 10. CDR3 size: 17 residues. Germline-derived CDR1 and CDR2 are DFQATT and SNEGSKA (reference sequence). The CDR3 loop is CSASATSGRAFGETQYF. CDR3 DNA sequence: TGCAGTGCTAGTGCGACTAGCGGGAGGGCCTTCGGAGAGACCCAGTACTTC.

The chain joins TRBV6-5 to TRBJ2-4, with D unclear. Trimming left V 9 bases short and J 0 bases short, with 12 bases between. Germline CDR1 MNHEY, CDR2 SVGAGI. The CDR3 spans 14 residues. Here the CDR3 reads CASAGSIAKNIQYF. The CDR3 region has the DNA TGTGCCAGTGCCGGTTCGATAGCCAAAAACATTCAGTACTTC.

The rearrangement joins TRBV2 to TRBJ1-2; D is possibly TRBD1 (5 bases). The CDR3 is 16 residues long. Per the germline V gene, CDR1 is SNHLY and CDR2 is FYNNEI. Deletions cut 5 bases from V and 0 bases from J, with 16 bases between. The CDR3: CASSSRQTLANYGYTF. CDR3 nucleotide sequence: TGTGCCAGCAGTTCCCGACAGACTTTAGCTAACTATGGCTACACCTTC.

The rearrangement joins TRBV6-5 to TRBJ1-2, with D uncertain. Germline CDR1 and CDR2: MNHEY and SVGAGI. The CDR3 sequence is 13 residues long. V lost 4 bases, J lost 5 bases, and 11 bases lay in between. As DNA, the CDR3 is TGTGCCAGCAGTTCCTTCTCGCGATATGGCTACACCTTC. This translates into CASSSFSRYGYTF.

The chain employs TRBV6-5 and TRBJ1-5; no firm D call. Trimming shortened V by 2 bases and J by 4 bases, and 6 bases separated the two germline ends. This CDR3 has 13 residues. Germline V CDR1 and CDR2: MNHEY, SVGAGI. Written as DNA, the CDR3 is TGTGCCAGCAGTTACGTCCCAAATCAGCCCCAGCATTTT. It is translated as CASSYVPNQPQHF.

This clone occurred a few times. The chain combines TRBV19 with TRBJ1-1; D unclear. The germline V and J ends were trimmed by 3 bases and 4 bases, with 12 bases remaining between them. Germline loops: CDR1 LNHDA, CDR2 SQIVND (reference sequence). The CDR3 has 14 amino acids. Written as DNA, the CDR3 is TGTGCCAGTAGTATGAGGGCCTGGGGCACTGAAGCTTTCTTT. Its protein product is CASSMRAWGTEAFF.

In this sample, this clone turned up a few times. This rearrangement joins TRBV11-2 to TRBJ1-1; TRBD1 is a possible D gene (5 bases). Trimming shortened V by 1 base and J by 4 bases, and 10 bases separated the two germline ends. Germline V lookup: CDR1 SGHAT, CDR2 FQNNGV. The CDR3 runs to 14 residues. The CDR3 region has the DNA TGTGCCAGCAGCTTAGCCGGTGGGGCCACTGAAGCTTTCTTT. Amino acid sequence: CASSLAGGATEAFF.

The CDR3 nucleotides read TGCGCCAGCAGCTTGGGCACTAGCGGAGGCTACACCGGGGAGCTGTTTTTT. Translating gives CASSLGTSGGYTGELFF. The chain links TRBV5-1 to TRBJ2-2; TRBD2 matches 8 bases. CDR3 length: 17 residues. Germline CDR1 SGHRS, CDR2 YFSETQ. J was trimmed by 3 bases and V by 0 bases; bases with no gene match: 7. Full variable domain (missing parts from reference TRBV5-1 and TRBJ2-2): KAGVTQTPRYLIKTRGQQVTLSCSPISGHRSVSWYQQTPGQGLQFLFEYFSETQRNKGNFPGRFSGRQFSNSRSEMNVSTLELGDSALYLCASSLGTSGGYTGELFFGEGSRLTVL.

This chain connects TRBV19 to TRBJ2-6; TRBD2 is a possible D gene (6 bases). The CDR3 runs 17 residues. Trimming took off 3 bases at V and 0 bases at J, with 12 bases between the two ends. Germline CDR1 reads LNHDA; CDR2 reads SQIVND (reference sequence). The CDR3 DNA reads as TGTGCCAGTAGTATCACCCGGGACTTCTCTGGGGCCAACGTCCTGACTTTC. Translation: CASSITRDFSGANVLTF. The full variable domain, in which reference TRBV19 and TRBJ2-6 provide the parts outside the CDR3, is DGGITQSPKYLFRKEGQNVTLSCEQNLNHDAMYWYRQDPGQGLRLIYYSQIVNDFQKGDIAEGYSVSREKKESFPLTVTSAQKNPTAFYLCASSITRDFSGANVLTFGAGSRLTVL.